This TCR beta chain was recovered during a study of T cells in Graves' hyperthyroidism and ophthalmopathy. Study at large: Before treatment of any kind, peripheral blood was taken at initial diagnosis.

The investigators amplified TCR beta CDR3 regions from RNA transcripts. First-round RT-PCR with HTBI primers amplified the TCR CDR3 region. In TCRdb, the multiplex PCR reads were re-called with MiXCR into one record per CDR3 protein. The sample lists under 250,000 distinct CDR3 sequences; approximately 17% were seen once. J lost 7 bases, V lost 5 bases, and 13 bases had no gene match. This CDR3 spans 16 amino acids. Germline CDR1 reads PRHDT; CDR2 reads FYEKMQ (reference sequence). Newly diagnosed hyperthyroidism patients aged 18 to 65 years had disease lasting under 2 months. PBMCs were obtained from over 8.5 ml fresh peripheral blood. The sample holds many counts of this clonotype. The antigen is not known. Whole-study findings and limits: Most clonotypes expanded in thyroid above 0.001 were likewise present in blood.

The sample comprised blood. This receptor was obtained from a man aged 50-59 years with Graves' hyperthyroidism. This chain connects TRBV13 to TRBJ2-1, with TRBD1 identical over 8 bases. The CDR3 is CASSPSDRGTRNEQFF. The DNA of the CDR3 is TGTGCCAGCAGCCCTTCCGACAGGGGTACTAGGAATGAGCAGTTCTTC.